The source of this T cell receptor beta chain is a study of blood T cell repertoires in COVID-19. Study information: In Cohort 3, a recovered donor had either two negative PCRs, clearance, or symptom resolution.

Participants spanned ages about 18 to 100 years and resided in about 25 US areas. Clinical history as reported by participants underpinned cohort assignment. The protocol was immunoSEQ multiplex PCR, while the TCRdb copy is restricted to in-frame clones and leaves out a portion. This table holds about 170,000 clones, around 80% found once. This clone was detected only once. The V end lost 6 bases, the J end lost 0 bases, and 14 bases lay between the germline ends. This CDR3 contains 15 residues. Germline V gives CDR1 LGHNA, CDR2 YSLEER. The chain has TRBV4-3 and TRBJ1-2; D is possibly TRBD1 (5 bases). Sequenced material: PBMCs or T cells enriched from blood (not recorded which). The clonotype comes from a woman in her 70s in a cohort exposed to, infected with or recovered from COVID-19 (not recorded which). The CDR3: CASSRGVFTNYGYTF. CDR3 nucleotide sequence: TGCGCCAGCAGTCGGGGGGTTTTCACTAACTATGGCTACACCTTC.